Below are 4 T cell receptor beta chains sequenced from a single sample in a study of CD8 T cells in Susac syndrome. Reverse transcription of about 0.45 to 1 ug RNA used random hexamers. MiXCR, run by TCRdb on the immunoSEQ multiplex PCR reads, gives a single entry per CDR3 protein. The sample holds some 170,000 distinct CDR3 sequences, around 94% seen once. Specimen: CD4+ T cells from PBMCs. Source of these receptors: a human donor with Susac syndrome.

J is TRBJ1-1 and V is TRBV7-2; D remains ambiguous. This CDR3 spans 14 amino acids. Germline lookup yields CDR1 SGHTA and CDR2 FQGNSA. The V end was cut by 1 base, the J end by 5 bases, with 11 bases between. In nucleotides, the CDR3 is TGTGCCAGCAGCTTAGGAAGGACGAGGACTGAAGCTTTCTTT. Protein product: CASSLGRTRTEAFF.

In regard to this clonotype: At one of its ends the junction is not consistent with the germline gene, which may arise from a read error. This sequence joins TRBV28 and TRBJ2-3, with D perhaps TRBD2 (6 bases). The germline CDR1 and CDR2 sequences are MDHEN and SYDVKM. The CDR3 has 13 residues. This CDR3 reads CASAGPVTDTQYF. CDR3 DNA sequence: TGCGCTAGCGCGGGTCCAGTCACAGATACGCAGTATTTT.

The CDR3 sequence: CASSFGGSAYEQYF. The CDR3 nucleotides read TGTGCCAGCAGTTTCGGAGGGTCAGCCTACGAGCAGTACTTC. The chain uses TRBV6-2 or TRBV6-3 and TRBJ2-7; D is possibly TRBD2 (6 bases). V was clipped by 4 bases and J by 2 bases, with 12 bases between them. The CDR3 consists of 14 residues. Germline values: CDR1 MNHEY, CDR2 SVGEGT.

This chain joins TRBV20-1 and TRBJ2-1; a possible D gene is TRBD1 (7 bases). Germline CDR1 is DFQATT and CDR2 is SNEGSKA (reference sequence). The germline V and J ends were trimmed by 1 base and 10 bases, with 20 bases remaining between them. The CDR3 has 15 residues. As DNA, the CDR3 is TGCAGTGCTAGAGCGGTGGTTCAGGGGGGTTCCGAGCAGTTCTTC. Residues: CSARAVVQGGSEQFF.